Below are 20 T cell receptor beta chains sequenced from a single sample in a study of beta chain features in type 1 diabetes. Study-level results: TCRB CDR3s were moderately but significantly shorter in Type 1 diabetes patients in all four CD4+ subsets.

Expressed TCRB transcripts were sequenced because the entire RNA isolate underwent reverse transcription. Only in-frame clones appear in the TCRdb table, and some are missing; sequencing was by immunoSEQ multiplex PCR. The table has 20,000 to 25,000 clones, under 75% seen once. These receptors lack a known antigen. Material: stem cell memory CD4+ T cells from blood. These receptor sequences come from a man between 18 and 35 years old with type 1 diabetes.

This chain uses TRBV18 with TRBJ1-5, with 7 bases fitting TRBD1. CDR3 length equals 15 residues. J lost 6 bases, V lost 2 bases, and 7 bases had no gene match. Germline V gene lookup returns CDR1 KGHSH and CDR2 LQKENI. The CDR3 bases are TGTGCCAGCTCACCAAAATCTAGGGGGCCTCAGCCCCAGCATTTT. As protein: CASSPKSRGPQPQHF.

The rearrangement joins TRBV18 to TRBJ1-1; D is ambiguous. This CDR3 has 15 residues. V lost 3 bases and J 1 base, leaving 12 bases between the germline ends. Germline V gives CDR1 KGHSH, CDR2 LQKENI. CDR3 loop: CASSPRGRENTEAFF. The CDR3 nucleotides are TGTGCCAGCTCACCCCGCGGACGGGAGAACACTGAAGCTTTCTTT.

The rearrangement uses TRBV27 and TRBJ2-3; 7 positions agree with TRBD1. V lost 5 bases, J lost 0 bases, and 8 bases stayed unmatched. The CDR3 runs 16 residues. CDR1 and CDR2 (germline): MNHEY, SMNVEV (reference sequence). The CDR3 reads CASSAYRGGSTDTQYF. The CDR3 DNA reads TGTGCCAGCAGTGCATACAGGGGTGGTAGCACAGATACGCAGTATTTT.

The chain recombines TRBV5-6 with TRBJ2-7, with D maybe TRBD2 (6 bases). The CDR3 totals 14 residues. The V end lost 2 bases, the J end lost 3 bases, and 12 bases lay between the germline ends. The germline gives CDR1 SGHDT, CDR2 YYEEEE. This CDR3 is CASSFSGSRYEQYF. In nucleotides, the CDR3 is TGTGCCAGCAGCTTTAGCGGTAGCCGCTACGAGCAGTACTTC. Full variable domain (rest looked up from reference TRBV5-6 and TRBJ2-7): DAGVTQSPTHLIKTRGQQVTLRCSPKSGHDTVSWYQQALGQGPQFIFQYYEEEERQRGNFPDRFSGHQFPNYSSELNVNALLLGDSALYLCASSFSGSRYEQYFGPGTRLTVT.

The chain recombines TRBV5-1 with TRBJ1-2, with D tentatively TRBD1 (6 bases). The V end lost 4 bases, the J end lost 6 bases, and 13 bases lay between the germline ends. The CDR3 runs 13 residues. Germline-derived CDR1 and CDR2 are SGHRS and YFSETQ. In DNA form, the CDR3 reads TGCGCCAGCAGCGACCATCAGGGGAATGGCTACACCTTC. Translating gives CASSDHQGNGYTF.

The CDR3 region is CASSTPGLAIETQYF. The CDR3 DNA sequence: TGTGCCAGCAGTACACCGGGACTAGCTATAGAGACCCAGTACTTC. The chain has TRBV28 and TRBJ2-5; 9 positions match TRBD2. Germline V gives CDR1 MDHEN, CDR2 SYDVKM. This CDR3 spans 15 amino acids. The junction had 8 bases not matched to a gene; V was cut back by 5 bases and J by 4 bases.

The CDR3 DNA reads as TGCGCCAGCAGCCGGGGCGGAGGGGCGGATGAGCAGTTCTTC. Translated, it gives CASSRGGGADEQFF. The V and J genes are TRBV5-1 and TRBJ2-1; D might be TRBD2 (6 bases). CDR1 and CDR2 (germline): SGHRS, YFSETQ. V was trimmed by 4 bases and J by 8 bases, leaving 16 bases between them. The CDR3 loop spans 14 amino acids.

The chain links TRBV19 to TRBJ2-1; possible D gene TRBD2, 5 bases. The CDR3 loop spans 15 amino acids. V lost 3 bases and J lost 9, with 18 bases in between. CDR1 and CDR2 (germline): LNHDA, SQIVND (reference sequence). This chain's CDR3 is CASSMYQSGAAEQFF. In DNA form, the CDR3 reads TGTGCCAGTAGTATGTACCAGAGCGGCGCAGCTGAGCAGTTCTTC.

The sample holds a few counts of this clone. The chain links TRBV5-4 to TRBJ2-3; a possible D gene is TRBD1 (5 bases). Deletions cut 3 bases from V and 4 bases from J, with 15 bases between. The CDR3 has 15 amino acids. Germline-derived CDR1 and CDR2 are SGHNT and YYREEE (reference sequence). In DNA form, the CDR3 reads TGTGCCAGCAGCTATGACAGCCTAGGGTCAGATACGCAGTATTTT. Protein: CASSYDSLGSDTQYF.

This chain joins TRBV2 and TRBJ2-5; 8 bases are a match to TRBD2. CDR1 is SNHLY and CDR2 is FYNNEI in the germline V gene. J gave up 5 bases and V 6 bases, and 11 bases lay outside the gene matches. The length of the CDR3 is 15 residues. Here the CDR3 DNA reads TGTGCCAGCAGCCCGCTGCGGGGGGTCGGGGAGACCCAGTACTTC. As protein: CASSPLRGVGETQYF.

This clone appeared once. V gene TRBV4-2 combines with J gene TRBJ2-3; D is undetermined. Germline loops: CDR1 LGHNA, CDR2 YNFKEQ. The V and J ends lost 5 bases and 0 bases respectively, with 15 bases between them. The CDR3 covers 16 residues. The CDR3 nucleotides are TGTGCCAGCAGCTCTCCTCGAGAGATTAGCACAGATACGCAGTATTTT. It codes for CASSSPREISTDTQYF.

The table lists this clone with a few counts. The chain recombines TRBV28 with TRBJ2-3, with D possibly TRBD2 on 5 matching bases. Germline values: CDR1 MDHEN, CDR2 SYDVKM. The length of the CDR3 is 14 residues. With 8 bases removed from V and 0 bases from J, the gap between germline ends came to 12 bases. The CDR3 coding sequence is TGTGCCAGCGATTCGAGAGGGAGCACAGATACGCAGTATTTT. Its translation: CASDSRGSTDTQYF.

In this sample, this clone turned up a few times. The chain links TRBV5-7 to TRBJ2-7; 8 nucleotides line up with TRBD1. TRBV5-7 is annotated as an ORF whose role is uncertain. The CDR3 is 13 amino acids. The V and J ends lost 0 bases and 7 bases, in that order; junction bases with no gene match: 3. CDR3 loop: CASSLDRGNEQYF. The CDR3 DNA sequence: TGTGCCAGCAGCTTGGACAGGGGGAATGAGCAGTACTTC.

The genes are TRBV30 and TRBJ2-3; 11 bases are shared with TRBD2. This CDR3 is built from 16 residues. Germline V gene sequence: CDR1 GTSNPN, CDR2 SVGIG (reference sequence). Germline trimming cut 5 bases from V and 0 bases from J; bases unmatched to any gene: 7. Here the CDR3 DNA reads TGTGCCTGGTCTGGGACTAGCGGTACTAGCACAGATACGCAGTATTTT. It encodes CAWSGTSGTSTDTQYF. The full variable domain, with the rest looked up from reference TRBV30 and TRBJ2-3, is SQTIHQWPATLVQPVGSPLSLECTVEGTSNPNLYWYRQAAGRGLQLLFYSVGIGQISSEVPQNLSASRPQDRQFILSSKKLLLSDSGFYLCAWSGTSGTSTDTQYFGPGTRLTVL.

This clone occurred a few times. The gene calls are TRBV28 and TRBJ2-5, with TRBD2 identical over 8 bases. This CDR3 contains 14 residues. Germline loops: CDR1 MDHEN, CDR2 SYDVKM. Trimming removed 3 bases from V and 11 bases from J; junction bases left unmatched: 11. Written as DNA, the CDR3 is TGTGCCAGCAGTTTGGAAGCGGGGGATCGGGAGCAGTACTTC. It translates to CASSLEAGDREQYF.

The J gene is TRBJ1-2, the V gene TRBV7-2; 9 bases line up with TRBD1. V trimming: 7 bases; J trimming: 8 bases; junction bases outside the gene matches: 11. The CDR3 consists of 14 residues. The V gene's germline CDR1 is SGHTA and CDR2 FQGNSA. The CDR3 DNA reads TGTGCCAGCACCTACACAGGGGGCCTAAGCGGCTACACCTTC. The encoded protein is CASTYTGGLSGYTF.

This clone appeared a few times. CDR3: CASSLGPSGETQYF. The CDR3 DNA reads TGTGCCAGCAGCTTAGGACCTAGTGGGGAGACCCAGTACTTC. The chain links TRBV7-7 to TRBJ2-5, with unresolved D. Germline V gives CDR1 SSHAT, CDR2 FNYEAQ (reference sequence). The CDR3 has 14 residues. Trimming removed 1 base from V and 5 bases from J, with 11 bases in between.

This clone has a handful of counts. Written as DNA, the CDR3 is TGTGCCAGCAGCTTACCTAGCGGGGGGGCCTACGAGCAGTACTTC. Amino acid sequence: CASSLPSGGAYEQYF. The chain uses TRBV7-2 and TRBJ2-7; TRBD2 agrees at 12 bases. This CDR3 has 15 amino acids. Germline assignment: CDR1 SGHTA and CDR2 FQGNSA. J gave up 2 bases and V 2 bases, and 1 base lay outside the gene matches.

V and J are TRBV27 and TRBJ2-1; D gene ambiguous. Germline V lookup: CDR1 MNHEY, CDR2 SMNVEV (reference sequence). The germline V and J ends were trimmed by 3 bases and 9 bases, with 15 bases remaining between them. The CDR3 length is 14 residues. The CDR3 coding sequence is TGTGCCAGCAGTTTTCCCGGGTTCACCGGTGAGCAGTTCTTC. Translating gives CASSFPGFTGEQFF.

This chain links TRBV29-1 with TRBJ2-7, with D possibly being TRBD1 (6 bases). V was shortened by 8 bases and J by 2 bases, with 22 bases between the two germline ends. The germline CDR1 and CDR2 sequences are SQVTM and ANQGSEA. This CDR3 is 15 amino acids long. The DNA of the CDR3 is TGCAGCCTTACTCAGGGGCGACTTGGGACCTACGAGCAGTACTTC. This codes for CSLTQGRLGTYEQYF.